These 12 T cell receptor beta chains share one sample of origin, sequenced in a study of spatial heterogeneity in lung cancer. TCRdb reprocessed the 5' RACE reads with MiXCR, giving one entry per CDR3 protein. Of 50,000 or so distinct CDR3 sequences detected, 12% appear once; the ten largest clones hold roughly 32%. The time point denotes: blood at routine non-recurrence follow-up after resection. Sequenced here: PBMCs, sampled at follow-up. These receptors came from a male donor with early-stage non-small cell lung cancer.

J is TRBJ2-3 and V is TRBV2; D is ambiguous. The CDR3 spans 13 residues. The V end lost 6 bases, the J end lost 2 bases, and 9 bases lay between the germline ends. Germline V CDR1 and CDR2: SNHLY, FYNNEI. The CDR3 loop reads CASSDQATDTQYF. The CDR3 DNA reads as TGTGCCAGCAGCGATCAGGCCACAGATACGCAGTATTTT.

Comment on this clonotype: A much larger clone lies a single base off, so this may be a read error. The J gene is TRBJ2-3, the V gene TRBV12-3 or TRBV12-4; 9 nucleotides agree with TRBD2. V lost 9 bases and J lost 4; bases outside the gene matches: 11. The CDR3 consists of 15 residues. CDR3 sequence: CARTSGTSRSDTQYF. CDR3 sequence (DNA): TGTGCCAGGACCTCCGGGACTAGCCGCTCAGATACGCAGTATTTT.

The chain recombines TRBV7-9 with TRBJ2-2, with D tentatively TRBD1 (6 bases). With 3 bases removed from V and 2 bases from J, the gap between germline ends came to 10 bases. Germline assignment: CDR1 SEHNR and CDR2 FQNEAQ (reference sequence). The CDR3 totals 15 residues. CDR3 sequence (DNA): TGTGCCAGCAGCTTGGACAGCGTTAACACCGGGGAGCTGTTTTTT. It codes for CASSLDSVNTGELFF.

In its sample, this clonotype was seen many times. The chain has TRBV5-6 and TRBJ1-4; D is undetermined. The CDR3 runs 15 residues. CDR1 SGHDT and CDR2 YYEEEE come from the germline V gene. V lost 2 bases, J lost 8 bases, and 16 bases lay in between. The CDR3 DNA sequence: TGTGCCAGCAGCTTTCGCGGCCTCGAAGGGGAAAAACTGTTTTTT. Translation: CASSFRGLEGEKLFF.

In this sample, this clonotype turned up many times. V gene TRBV30 combines with J gene TRBJ2-5; D might be TRBD2 (6 bases). V was clipped by 0 bases and J by 6 bases, with 14 bases between them. Germline CDR1 is GTSNPN and CDR2 is SVGIG (reference sequence). The CDR3 loop spans 14 amino acids. CDR3 in amino acids: CAWSVPVGGKTQYF. The DNA for the CDR3 is TGTGCCTGGAGTGTGCCGGTCGGGGGTAAGACCCAGTACTTC.

A remark on this clonotype: This may come from a read error, since a much larger clone is one base off. The chain couples TRBV29-1 to TRBJ1-1, with D possibly matching TRBD1 (6 bases). V was shortened by 7 bases and J by 6 bases, with 12 bases between the two germline ends. Germline V gene lookup returns CDR1 SQVTM and CDR2 ANQGSEA. The CDR3 runs 11 residues. This CDR3 reads CSDRKGAEAFF. CDR3 DNA: TGCAGCGACAGAAAGGGGGCTGAAGCTTTCTTT.

The table lists this clonotype with many counts. The rearrangement uses TRBV3-1 and TRBJ1-2, with D possibly TRBD1 on 5 matching bases. CDR1 is LGHDT and CDR2 is YNNKEL in the germline V gene (reference sequence). CDR3 length: 14 amino acids. V was trimmed by 4 bases and J by 2 bases, leaving 11 bases between them. This chain's CDR3 is CASSPPTANYGYTF. For the CDR3, the DNA is TGTGCCAGCAGCCCGCCGACAGCGAACTATGGCTACACCTTC.

This clonotype was observed at least ten times. This chain uses TRBV7-2 with TRBJ1-4; D is undetermined. Trimming pared 1 base from V and 7 bases from J, leaving 13 bases between. The CDR3 totals 15 residues. The germline CDR1 and CDR2 sequences are SGHTA and FQGNSA. The CDR3 DNA reads TGTGCCAGCAGCTTAGTTTCGTGGGGAATTGAAAAACTGTTTTTT. This translates into CASSLVSWGIEKLFF.

This clonotype was detected many times. The chain links TRBV7-9 to TRBJ1-5; weak D call: TRBD1 (6 bases). V lost 3 bases, J lost 2 bases, and 11 bases lay in between. Germline V CDR1 and CDR2: SEHNR, FQNEAQ (reference sequence). The CDR3 loop spans 15 amino acids. The CDR3, as DNA: TGTGCCAGCAGCTTGTCAGGGGAAGGCAATCAGCCCCAGCATTTT. Translated, it gives CASSLSGEGNQPQHF.

This clonotype was seen at least ten times. The V gene is TRBV7-2, the J gene TRBJ1-5; D is undetermined. Germline CDR1 SGHTA, CDR2 FQGNSA. Deletions cut 3 bases from V and 2 bases from J, with 5 bases between. The CDR3 runs 13 residues. The CDR3 here is CASSLSRNQPQHF. The CDR3 region has the DNA TGTGCCAGCAGCTTGTCCCGCAATCAGCCCCAGCATTTT.

This clonotype was counted a few times. The chain is built from TRBV19 and TRBJ2-1, with TRBD2 identical over 7 bases. The germline V gene has CDR1 LNHDA and CDR2 SQIVND (reference sequence). There are 16 residues in the CDR3. The ends lost 5 bases at V and 3 bases at J; junction bases unmatched: 10. CDR3 amino acids: CASSPIGTKDYNEQFF. DNA of the CDR3: TGTGCCAGTAGTCCCATCGGGACTAAGGACTACAATGAGCAGTTCTTC. Using reference TRBV19 and TRBJ2-1 for the parts outside the CDR3, the full variable domain is DGGITQSPKYLFRKEGQNVTLSCEQNLNHDAMYWYRQDPGQGLRLIYYSQIVNDFQKGDIAEGYSVSREKKESFPLTVTSAQKNPTAFYLCASSPIGTKDYNEQFFGPGTRLTVL.

This rearrangement joins TRBV12-3 or TRBV12-4 to TRBJ2-7; a weak D match, TRBD2 (5 bases). V gave up 5 bases and J gave up 4 bases, with 9 bases separating them. The CDR3 is 12 residues long. Here the CDR3 DNA reads TGTGCCAGCAGTACACGGGGATACGAGCAGTACTTC. Its protein is CASSTRGYEQYF.